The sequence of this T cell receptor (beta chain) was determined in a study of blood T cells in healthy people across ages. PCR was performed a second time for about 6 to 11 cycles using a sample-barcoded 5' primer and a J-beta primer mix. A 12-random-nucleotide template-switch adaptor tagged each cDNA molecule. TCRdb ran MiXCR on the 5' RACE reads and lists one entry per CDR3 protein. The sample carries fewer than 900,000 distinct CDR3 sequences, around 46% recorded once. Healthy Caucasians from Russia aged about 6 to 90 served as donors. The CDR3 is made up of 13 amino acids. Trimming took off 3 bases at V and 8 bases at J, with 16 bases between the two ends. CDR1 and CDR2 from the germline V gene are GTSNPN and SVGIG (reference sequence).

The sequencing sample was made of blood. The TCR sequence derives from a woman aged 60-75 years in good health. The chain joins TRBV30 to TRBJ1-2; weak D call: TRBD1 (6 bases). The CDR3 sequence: CAWRPTGQSGYTF. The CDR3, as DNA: TGTGCCTGGAGACCGACGGGACAATCAGGCTACACCTTC.